This passage covers 22 T cell receptor beta chains from one sample sequenced in a study of blood T cell repertoires in COVID-19. Method: immunoSEQ multiplex PCR; TCRdb's copy keeps in-frame clones and lacks some. The sample lists roughly 81,000 clones, roughly 91% occurring once. The sequencing sample was made of peripheral blood. All receptors derive from a woman between 45 and 60 years old in a cohort sampled during active COVID-19.

The V call is TRBV9, the J call TRBJ1-2, with a possible D match to TRBD1 (5 bases). Germline V CDR1 and CDR2: SGDLS, YYNGEE. CDR3 length equals 12 residues. Trimming cost V 3 bases and J 8 bases, with 11 bases left between them. CDR3 DNA: TGTGCCAGCAGCGGAATAGGGGTCGGCTACACCTTC. Amino acid sequence: CASSGIGVGYTF.

This sequence joins TRBV4-1 and TRBJ1-1; TRBD1 aligns across 7 bases. Unmatched junction bases numbered 11, after V lost 5 bases and J lost 5 bases. Germline CDR1 MGHRA, CDR2 YSYEKL. The CDR3 is 15 residues long. The CDR3 spells CASSAPGQKVTEAFF. CDR3 DNA: TGCGCCAGCAGCGCGCCGGGACAGAAAGTTACTGAAGCTTTCTTT.

The chain is built from TRBV24-1 and TRBJ2-2, with 15 positions matching TRBD2. From germline, CDR1 is KGHDR and CDR2 SFDVKD. V lost 6 bases and J lost 7; bases outside the gene matches: 5. The CDR3 totals 16 residues. This CDR3 reads CATSFLGLAGGGELFF. The CDR3 DNA is TGTGCCACCAGTTTTTTGGGACTAGCGGGAGGCGGGGAGCTGTTTTTT.

The genes are TRBV11-2 and TRBJ1-3; weak D call: TRBD1 (6 bases). The CDR3 totals 17 residues. Trimming took off 3 bases at V and 0 bases at J, with 15 bases between the two ends. Germline V gene data show CDR1 as SGHAT and CDR2 as FQNNGV. CDR3 nucleotide sequence: TGTGCCAGCAGCTTCCGTGTGGGGGCTGGCTCTGGAAACACCATATATTTT. Its protein product is CASSFRVGAGSGNTIYF.

The chain carries TRBV11-2 and TRBJ1-1; 7 bases map to TRBD1. From germline, CDR1 is SGHAT and CDR2 FQNNGV. The CDR3 runs to 15 residues. V shed 1 base, J shed 7 bases, and the junction held 9 bases outside the gene matches. The CDR3 DNA reads as TGTGCCAGCAGCTTAGTCCTGACAGGGCCCTATGAAGCTTTCTTT. Translated: CASSLVLTGPYEAFF. The full variable domain, its missing parts supplied by reference TRBV11-2 and TRBJ1-1, is EAGVAQSPRYKIIEKRQSVAFWCNPISGHATLYWYQQILGQGPKLLIQFQNNGVVDDSQLPKDRFSAERLKGVDSTLKIQPAKLEDSAVYLCASSLVLTGPYEAFFGQGTRLTVV.

V is TRBV11-2 and J is TRBJ2-3; the D gene is possibly TRBD2 (5 bases). Looked up from germline, CDR1 is SGHAT and CDR2 is FQNNGV. The CDR3 length is 15 residues. Trimming took 2 bases from V and 3 from J, leaving 12 bases between them. The CDR3 coding sequence is TGTGCCAGCAGCTTAATGGGGAGTCGTACAGATACGCAGTATTTT. It encodes CASSLMGSRTDTQYF. The full variable domain, rest sourced from reference TRBV11-2 and TRBJ2-3, is EAGVAQSPRYKIIEKRQSVAFWCNPISGHATLYWYQQILGQGPKLLIQFQNNGVVDDSQLPKDRFSAERLKGVDSTLKIQPAKLEDSAVYLCASSLMGSRTDTQYFGPGTRLTVL.

The chain joins TRBV4-1 to TRBJ2-6; weak D call: TRBD2 (6 bases). V was cut by 0 bases and J by 3 bases, with 15 bases left in between. Germline CDR1 MGHRA, CDR2 YSYEKL. The CDR3 has 18 residues. The CDR3 nucleotides are TGCGCCAGCAGCCAAGAGAGGACGGGAGATCTTGGGGCCAACGTCCTGACTTTC. Translating it yields CASSQERTGDLGANVLTF.

This sequence joins TRBV5-4 and TRBJ1-2; D unresolved. This CDR3 contains 12 residues. CDR1 and CDR2 from the germline V gene are SGHNT and YYREEE (reference sequence). Trimming cost V 0 bases and J 5 bases, with 5 bases left between them. In DNA, the CDR3 is TGTGCCAGCAGCTTGGCAGGTTATGGCTACACCTTC. Residues: CASSLAGYGYTF. Using reference TRBV5-4 and TRBJ1-2 for the parts outside the CDR3, the full variable domain is ETGVTQSPTHLIKTRGQQVTLRCSSQSGHNTVSWYQQALGQGPQFIFQYYREEENGRGNFPPRFSGLQFPNYSSELNVNALELDDSALYLCASSLAGYGYTFGSGTRLTVV.

The gene calls are TRBV12-3 or TRBV12-4 and TRBJ2-7; maybe TRBD1 (6 bases). The CDR3 is 13 amino acids. Trimming pared 3 bases from V and 4 bases from J, leaving 10 bases between. CDR3 residues: CASSFARGYEQYF. The CDR3 region has the DNA TGTGCCAGCAGTTTCGCCAGGGGATACGAGCAGTACTTC.

A remark on this clone: Germline is not matched at one junction end, which may reflect a read error. The rearrangement uses TRBV5-1 and TRBJ2-1, with 7 bases fitting TRBD2. The germline V gene encodes CDR1 SGHRS and CDR2 YFSETQ. CDR3 size: 14 residues. The CDR3 bases are TGCGCCAGCAGCCGGGGGGTGACCTACTATGAGCAGTTCTTC. This translates into CASSRGVTYYEQFF.

This clone was seen just once. The chain couples TRBV11-2 to TRBJ2-4; 10 bases align to TRBD1. This CDR3 has 15 amino acids. Germline assignment: CDR1 SGHAT and CDR2 FQNNGV. Germline trimming cut 5 bases from V and 10 bases from J; bases unmatched to any gene: 11. The CDR3 region is CASSLRTGGFPIQYF. CDR3 nucleotide sequence: TGTGCCAGCAGCCTCCGGACAGGGGGGTTCCCTATTCAGTACTTC.

This sequence joins TRBV6-5 and TRBJ2-7; maybe TRBD1 (5 bases). Germline CDR1 is MNHEY and CDR2 is SVGAGI. This CDR3 is 11 amino acids long. With 11 bases removed from V and 2 bases from J, the gap between germline ends came to 10 bases. For the CDR3, the DNA is TGTGCCTCTAGGACAACCTACGAGCAGTACTTC. Translating it yields CASRTTYEQYF.

CDR3 coding DNA: TGCGCCAGCAGCTTGAGGGGCCATACTTACGAGCAGTACTTC. It codes for CASSLRGHTYEQYF. The J gene is TRBJ2-7, the V gene TRBV5-1, with D perhaps matching TRBD1 (5 bases). There are 14 residues in the CDR3. V was trimmed by 1 base and J by 4 bases, leaving 12 bases between them. In germline, CDR1 is SGHRS, CDR2 YFSETQ.

The V gene is TRBV9, the J gene TRBJ1-5; 11 bases line up with TRBD1. CDR1 SGDLS and CDR2 YYNGEE come from the germline V gene. J gave up 8 bases and V 0 bases, and 10 bases lay outside the gene matches. There are 17 residues in the CDR3. The CDR3 sequence: CASSVGPSGTGGEPQHF. The CDR3 DNA is TGTGCCAGCAGCGTAGGTCCCTCCGGGACAGGGGGGGAGCCCCAGCATTTT.

The V call is TRBV24-1, the J call TRBJ2-7, with D perhaps matching TRBD1 (6 bases). CDR1 is KGHDR, CDR2 SFDVKD, per germline. Trimming removed 6 bases at V and 6 bases at J, with 14 bases between. This CDR3 is 13 amino acids long. CDR3 sequence (DNA): TGTGCCACCAGTATTGCAGGGGCCAGCGAGCAGTACTTC. Translated: CATSIAGASEQYF.

V is TRBV11-3 and J is TRBJ1-2, with D unclear. CDR3 length: 15 residues. The V and J ends lost 5 bases and 6 bases respectively, with 19 bases between them. Germline V gene data show CDR1 as SGHNT and CDR2 as YENEEA. The CDR3 DNA reads TGTGCCAGCAGCCCCAACCTCATGATTAGCGATGGCTACACCTTC. This sequence encodes CASSPNLMISDGYTF. The complete variable domain, with remaining parts taken from reference TRBV11-3 and TRBJ1-2, reads EAGVVQSPRYKIIEKKQPVAFWCNPISGHNTLYWYLQNLGQGPELLIRYENEEAVDDSQLPKDRFSAERLKGVDSTLKIQPAELGDSAVYLCASSPNLMISDGYTFGSGTRLTVV.

The rearrangement links TRBV6-5 to TRBJ1-1; 9 bases match TRBD1. After removal of 4 bases from V and 4 bases from J, the junction contained 7 bases not matched to a gene. Germline V gene lookup returns CDR1 MNHEY and CDR2 SVGAGI. The CDR3 is 15 amino acids. This CDR3 reads CASSWGQGRGTEAFF. CDR3 bases: TGTGCCAGCAGTTGGGGACAGGGAAGAGGCACTGAAGCTTTCTTT.

The rearrangement links TRBV5-1 to TRBJ2-1; 9 bases agree with TRBD1. Germline values: CDR1 SGHRS, CDR2 YFSETQ. With 6 bases clipped from V and 3 bases from J, the junction kept 7 bases outside the gene matches. CDR3 length: 15 residues. The CDR3: CASTPSGQGYNEQFF. The CDR3 nucleotides read TGCGCCAGCACCCCGTCGGGACAGGGCTACAATGAGCAGTTCTTC.

V and J are TRBV7-3 and TRBJ2-1; 8 positions agree with TRBD1. The CDR3 is 15 amino acids. The germline CDR1 and CDR2 sequences are SGHTA and FQGTGA. After removal of 2 bases from V and 5 bases from J, the junction contained 5 bases not matched to a gene. CDR3 coding DNA: TGTGCCAGCAGCTTAGTCGGGACAGGTAACAATGAGCAGTTCTTC. It encodes CASSLVGTGNNEQFF.

This clone was seen once. V usage is TRBV30 and J usage is TRBJ1-1; TRBD1 matches at 11 bases. CDR1 and CDR2 from the germline V gene are GTSNPN and SVGIG (reference sequence). This CDR3 spans 15 amino acids. The CDR3, as DNA: TGTGCGCTGGCCGGACAGGGGGCTTGGAACACTGAAGCTTTCTTT. Its protein is CALAGQGAWNTEAFF.

The rearrangement links TRBV5-1 to TRBJ2-7; 9 positions agree with TRBD1. CDR3 length: 13 amino acids. Germline-derived CDR1 and CDR2 are SGHRS and YFSETQ. J was trimmed by 4 bases and V by 4 bases; bases with no gene match: 3. CDR3 in amino acids: CASSGGQGYEQYF. The CDR3 nucleotides are TGCGCCAGCAGCGGAGGACAGGGGTACGAGCAGTACTTC.

V gene TRBV4-2 combines with J gene TRBJ1-1, with 9 bases aligning to TRBD1. The J segment lost 5 bases and the V segment lost 1 base, leaving 8 bases of the junction unmatched. Germline CDR1 reads LGHNA; CDR2 reads YNFKEQ. The CDR3 covers 16 residues. The CDR3: CASSQGVDRGRTEAFF. CDR3 DNA sequence: TGTGCCAGCAGCCAAGGGGTTGACAGGGGGAGGACTGAAGCTTTCTTT.